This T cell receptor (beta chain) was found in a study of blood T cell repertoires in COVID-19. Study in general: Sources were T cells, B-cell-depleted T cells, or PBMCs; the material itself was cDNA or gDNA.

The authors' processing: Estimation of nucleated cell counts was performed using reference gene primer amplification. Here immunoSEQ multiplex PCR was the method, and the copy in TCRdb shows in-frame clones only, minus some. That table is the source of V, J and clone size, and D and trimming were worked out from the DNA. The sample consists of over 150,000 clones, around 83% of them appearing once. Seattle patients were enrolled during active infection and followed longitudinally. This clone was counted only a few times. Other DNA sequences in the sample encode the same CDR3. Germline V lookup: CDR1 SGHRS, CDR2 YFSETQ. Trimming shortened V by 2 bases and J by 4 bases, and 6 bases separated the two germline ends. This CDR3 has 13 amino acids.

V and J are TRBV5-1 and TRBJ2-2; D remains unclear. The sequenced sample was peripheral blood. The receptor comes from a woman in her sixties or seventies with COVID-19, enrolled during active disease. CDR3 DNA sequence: TGCGCCAGCAGCTTAGATAGCACCGGGGAGCTGTTTTTT. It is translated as CASSLDSTGELFF.